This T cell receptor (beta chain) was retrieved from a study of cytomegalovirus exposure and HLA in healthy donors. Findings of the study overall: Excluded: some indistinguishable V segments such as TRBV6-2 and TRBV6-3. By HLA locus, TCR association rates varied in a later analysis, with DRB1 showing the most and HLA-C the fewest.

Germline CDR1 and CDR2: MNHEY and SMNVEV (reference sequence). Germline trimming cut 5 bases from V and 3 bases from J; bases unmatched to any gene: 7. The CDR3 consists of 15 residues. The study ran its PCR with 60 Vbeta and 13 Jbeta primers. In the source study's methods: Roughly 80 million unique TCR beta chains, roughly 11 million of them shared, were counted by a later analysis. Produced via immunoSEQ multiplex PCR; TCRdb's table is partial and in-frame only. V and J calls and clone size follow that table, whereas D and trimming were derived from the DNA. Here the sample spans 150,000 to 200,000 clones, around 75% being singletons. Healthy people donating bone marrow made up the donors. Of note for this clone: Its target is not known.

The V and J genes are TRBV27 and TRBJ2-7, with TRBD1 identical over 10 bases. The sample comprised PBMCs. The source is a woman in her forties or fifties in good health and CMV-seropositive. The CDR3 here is CASSPLRDRGYEQYF. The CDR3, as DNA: TGTGCCAGCAGTCCACTCCGGGACAGGGGCTACGAGCAGTACTTC.